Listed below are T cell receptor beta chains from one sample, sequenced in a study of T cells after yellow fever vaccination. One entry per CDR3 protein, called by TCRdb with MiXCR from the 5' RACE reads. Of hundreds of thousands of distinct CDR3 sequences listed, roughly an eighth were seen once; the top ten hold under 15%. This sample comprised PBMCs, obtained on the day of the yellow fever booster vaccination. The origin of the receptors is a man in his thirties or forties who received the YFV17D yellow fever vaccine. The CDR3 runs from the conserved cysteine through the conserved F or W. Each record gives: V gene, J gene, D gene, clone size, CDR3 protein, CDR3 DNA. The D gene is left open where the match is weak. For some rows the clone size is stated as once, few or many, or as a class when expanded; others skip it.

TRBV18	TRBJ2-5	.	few	CASTRTAQETQYF	TGTGCCAGCACCCGGACCGCCCAAGAGACCCAGTACTTC
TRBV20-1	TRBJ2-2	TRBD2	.	CSAVTYRLAANTGELFF	TGCAGTGCTGTGACTTATAGACTAGCCGCGAACACCGGGGAGCTGTTTTTT
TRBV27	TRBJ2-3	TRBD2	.	CASSLWGLAGTSTDTQYF	TGTGCCAGCAGTTTATGGGGACTAGCGGGAACTAGCACAGATACGCAGTATTTT
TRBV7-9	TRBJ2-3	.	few	CASIPANTDTQYF	TGTGCCAGCATCCCCGCTAACACAGATACGCAGTATTTT
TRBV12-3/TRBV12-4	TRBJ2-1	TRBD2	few	CASSLLREGRNEQFF	TGTGCCAGCAGTTTATTGCGGGAGGGCCGCAATGAGCAGTTCTTC
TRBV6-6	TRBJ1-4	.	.	CASSRAPNEKLFF	TGTGCCAGCAGCAGGGCCCCTAATGAAAAACTGTTTTTT
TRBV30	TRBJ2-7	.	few	CAWNGQMGEQYF	TGTGCCTGGAATGGTCAAATGGGGGAGCAGTACTTC
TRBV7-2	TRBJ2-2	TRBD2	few	CASSLVRLAGGGTGELFF	TGTGCCAGCAGCTTAGTGCGGCTAGCGGGAGGGGGAACCGGGGAGCTGTTTTTT
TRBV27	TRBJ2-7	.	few	CASSDAGLSTDEQYF	TGTGCCAGCAGTGACGCGGGTCTCTCGACTGACGAGCAGTACTTC
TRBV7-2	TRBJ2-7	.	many	CASSSPRRTPTYEQYF	TGTGCCAGCAGCTCCCCCCGACGGACTCCAACCTACGAGCAGTACTTC
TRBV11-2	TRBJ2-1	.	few	CASSLERTLRGHHEQFF	TGTGCCAGCAGCTTAGAAAGAACCCTCCGGGGGCACCATGAGCAGTTCTTC
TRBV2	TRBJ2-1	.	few	CASSALGLSGYEQFF	TGTGCCAGCAGTGCTTTAGGCCTCTCGGGGTATGAGCAGTTCTTC
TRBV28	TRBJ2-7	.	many	CASSFSAYEQYF	TGTGCCAGCAGTTTCTCGGCTTACGAGCAGTACTTC
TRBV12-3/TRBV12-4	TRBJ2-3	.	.	CASSQDLIETQYF	TGTGCCAGCAGTCAGGACCTGATCGAGACGCAGTATTTT
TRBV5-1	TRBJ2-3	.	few	CASSPIGGSTDTQYF	TGCGCCAGCAGCCCCATCGGGGGTAGCACAGATACGCAGTATTTT
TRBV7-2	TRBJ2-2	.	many	CASSLGGVNTGELFF	TGTGCCAGCAGCTTAGGAGGGGTGAACACCGGGGAGCTGTTTTTT
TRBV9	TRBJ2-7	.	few	CASSSGTKSYEQYF	TGTGCCAGCAGCTCCGGGACAAAGTCCTACGAGCAGTACTTC
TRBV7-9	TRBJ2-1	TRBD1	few	CASSLLGTGSSEQFF	TGTGCCAGCAGCTTATTGGGGACAGGGTCCAGTGAGCAGTTCTTC
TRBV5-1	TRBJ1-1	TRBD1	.	CAISHHRGQGTEAFF	TGCGCCATCTCGCATCACAGGGGGCAGGGGACTGAAGCTTTCTTT
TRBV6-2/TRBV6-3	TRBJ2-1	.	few	CASSPTRTEQFF	TGTGCCAGCAGCCCTACTAGAACGGAGCAGTTCTTC
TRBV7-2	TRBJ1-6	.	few	CASSRGTVNSPLHF	TGTGCCAGCAGCCGAGGGACTGTAAATTCACCCCTCCACTTT
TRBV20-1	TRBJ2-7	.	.	CSARVEGEQYF	TGCAGTGCTAGAGTCGAGGGCGAGCAGTACTTC
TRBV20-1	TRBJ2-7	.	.	CSASFGAYEQYF	TGCAGTGCTAGTTTTGGGGCCTACGAGCAGTACTTC
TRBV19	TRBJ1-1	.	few	CASSNTVQVNTEAFF	TGTGCCAGTAGTAACACGGTTCAGGTGAACACTGAAGCTTTCTTT
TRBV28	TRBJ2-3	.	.	CASSGDRTPRGTQYF	TGTGCCAGCAGTGGAGATCGGACTCCCCGGGGTACGCAGTATTTT
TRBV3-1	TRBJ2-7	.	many	CASSHGIAEQYF	TGTGCCAGCAGCCACGGGATTGCCGAGCAGTACTTC
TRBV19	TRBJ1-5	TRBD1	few	CASSGGTGGWQPQHF	TGTGCCAGTAGTGGGGGGACAGGGGGTTGGCAGCCCCAGCATTTT
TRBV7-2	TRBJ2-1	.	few	CASSNGQRNEQFF	TGTGCCAGCAGCAACGGACAGCGAAATGAGCAGTTCTTC
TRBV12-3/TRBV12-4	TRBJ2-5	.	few	CASLFEEGRETQYF	TGTGCCAGCCTCTTCGAGGAGGGTAGGGAGACCCAGTACTTC
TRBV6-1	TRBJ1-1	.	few	CASSPRDLNTEAFF	TGTGCCAGCAGCCCGAGGGACCTGAACACTGAAGCTTTCTTT
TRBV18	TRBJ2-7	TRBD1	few	CASSPSHQGAEQYF	TGTGCCAGCTCACCATCACACCAGGGGGCCGAGCAGTACTTC
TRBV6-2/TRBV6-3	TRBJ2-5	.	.	CASSSFEETQYF	TGTGCCAGCAGCTCCTTTGAGGAGACCCAGTACTTC
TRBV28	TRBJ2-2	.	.	CASSFLAGELFF	TGTGCCAGCAGTTTTTTGGCCGGGGAGCTGTTTTTT
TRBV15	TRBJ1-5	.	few	CATSRAGAVNQPQHF	TGTGCCACCAGCAGAGCCGGCGCAGTCAATCAGCCCCAGCATTTT
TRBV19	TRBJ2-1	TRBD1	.	CASSLGQGTINEQFF	TGTGCCAGTAGCCTCGGACAGGGTACGATCAATGAGCAGTTCTTC
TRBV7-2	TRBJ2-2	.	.	CASRQGPTGELFF	TGTGCCAGCAGGCAGGGGCCCACCGGGGAGCTGTTTTTT
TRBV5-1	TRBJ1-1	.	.	CASSLEQGSNTEAFF	TGCGCCAGCAGCTTGGAGCAGGGCTCAAACACTGAAGCTTTCTTT
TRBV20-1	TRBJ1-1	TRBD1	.	CSARQGVVNTEAFF	TGCAGTGCACGACAGGGGGTGGTGAACACTGAAGCTTTCTTT
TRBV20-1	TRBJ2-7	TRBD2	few	CSASIAGGVGEQYF	TGCAGTGCTTCCATAGCGGGTGGGGTTGGGGAGCAGTACTTC
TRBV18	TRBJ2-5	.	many	CASSPSYQETQYF	TGTGCCAGCAGTCCCTCGTACCAAGAGACCCAGTACTTC
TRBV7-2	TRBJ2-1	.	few	CASRPAHSISYNEQFF	TGTGCCAGCAGGCCCGCTCACTCCATTTCCTACAATGAGCAGTTCTTC
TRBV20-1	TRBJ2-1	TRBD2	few	CSATWDYTTNYNEQFF	TGCAGTGCTACTTGGGACTACACCACTAATTACAATGAGCAGTTCTTC
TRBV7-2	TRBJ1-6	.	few	CASSLAARANSPLHF	TGTGCCAGCAGCTTAGCTGCCAGGGCTAATTCACCCCTCCACTTT
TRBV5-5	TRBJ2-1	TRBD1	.	CASRNRGQGSYNEQFF	TGTGCCAGCAGGAACCGGGGACAGGGGTCCTACAATGAGCAGTTCTTC
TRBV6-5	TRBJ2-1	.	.	CASSYSPRDGYNEQFF	TGTGCCAGCAGTTACTCGCCTAGAGACGGCTACAATGAGCAGTTCTTC
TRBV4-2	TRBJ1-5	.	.	CASSQNRDTGSNQPQHF	TGTGCCAGCAGCCAAAACCGGGACACGGGCAGCAATCAGCCCCAGCATTTT
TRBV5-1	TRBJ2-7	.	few	CASSFQGPEQYF	TGCGCCAGCAGCTTTCAGGGGCCCGAGCAGTACTTC
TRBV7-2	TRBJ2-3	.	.	CASSPATYASTDTQYF	TGTGCCAGCAGCCCGGCCACTTACGCTAGCACAGATACGCAGTATTTT
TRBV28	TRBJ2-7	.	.	CASRSDSFSYKQYF	TGTGCCAGCAGATCCGACAGCTTTTCCTACAAGCAGTACTTC
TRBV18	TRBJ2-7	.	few	CASSPPTGNFYEQYF	TGTGCCAGCTCACCACCCACAGGGAATTTCTACGAGCAGTACTTC
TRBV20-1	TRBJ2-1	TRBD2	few	CSAAGWEGNNEQFF	TGCAGTGCGGCGGGGTGGGAGGGGAACAATGAGCAGTTCTTC
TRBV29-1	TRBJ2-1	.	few	CSVEPDRVDEQFF	TGCAGCGTTGAACCTGACAGAGTAGATGAGCAGTTCTTC
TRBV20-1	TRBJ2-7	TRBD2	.	CSASGLAGFGHEQYF	TGCAGTGCTTCGGGACTAGCGGGTTTCGGGCACGAGCAGTACTTC
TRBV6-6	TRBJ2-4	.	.	CASNRDIQYF	TGTGCCAGCAATAGGGACATTCAGTACTTC
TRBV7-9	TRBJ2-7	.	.	CASSLGSASSYEQYF	TGTGCCAGCAGCTTAGGGTCGGCCAGCTCCTACGAGCAGTACTTC
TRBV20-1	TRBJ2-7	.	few	CSSKEGGYEQYF	TGCAGCAGCAAAGAAGGGGGCTACGAGCAGTACTTC
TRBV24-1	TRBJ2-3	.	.	CATSGPLAPEGTDTQYF	TGTGCCACCAGTGGTCCCCTAGCGCCGGAGGGGACAGATACGCAGTATTTT
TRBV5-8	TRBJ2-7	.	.	CARTTTRPSYEQYF	TGTGCCAGGACTACCACTCGGCCCTCCTACGAGCAGTACTTC
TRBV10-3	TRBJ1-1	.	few	CAISEALDTEAFF	TGTGCCATCAGTGAGGCCCTAGACACTGAAGCTTTCTTT
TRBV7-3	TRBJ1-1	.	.	CASSYRANTEAFF	TGTGCCAGCAGCTACAGGGCGAACACTGAAGCTTTCTTT